The 13 T cell receptor beta chains given below trace back to one sample, sequenced in a study of PD-1 blockade in mismatch repair-deficient tumors. Sequencing was performed with immunoSEQ multiplex PCR; in TCRdb, only in-frame clones are kept and a portion is missing. The repertoire has 56,000 or so clones, around 80% of them found once; the top ten carry over 3%. The specimen comprised peripheral blood, sampled 4 weeks after starting pembrolizumab. The receptors were sampled from an adult with mismatch repair-deficient cancer.

The genes are TRBV19 and TRBJ2-3; TRBD2 matches 7 bases. Germline values: CDR1 LNHDA, CDR2 SQIVND (reference sequence). The CDR3 has 14 amino acids. The trim removed 7 bases at V and 6 bases at J, leaving 10 bases unmatched. CDR3 bases: TGTGCCAGTACTAAGGAGCGGGGAGGGGATACGCAGTATTTT. It translates to CASTKERGGDTQYF.

Only a few counts were recorded for this clone. The V gene is TRBV11-3, the J gene TRBJ2-7; possible D gene TRBD1, 6 bases. The germline V gene has CDR1 SGHNT and CDR2 YENEEA. CDR3 size: 14 residues. V was pared by 8 bases and J by 7 bases, with 21 bases between. CDR3 amino acids: CASWDTQRVGEQYF. DNA of the CDR3: TGTGCCAGCTGGGACACTCAAAGGGTAGGGGAGCAGTACTTC.

The chain recombines TRBV5-4 with TRBJ1-1, with a possible D match to TRBD1 (5 bases). Trimming shortened V by 1 base and J by 3 bases, and 10 bases separated the two germline ends. Germline assignment: CDR1 SGHNT and CDR2 YYREEE (reference sequence). CDR3 size: 14 residues. CDR3 DNA sequence: TGTGCCAGCAGCTTGTCTGACAGAGACACTGAAGCTTTCTTT. It encodes CASSLSDRDTEAFF.

The chain combines TRBV6-5 with TRBJ2-7; 9 nucleotides agree with TRBD2. The CDR3 spans 15 residues. Germline loops: CDR1 MNHEY, CDR2 SVGAGI. V gave up 6 bases and J gave up 4 bases; unmatched junction bases: 10. CDR3 sequence: CASSLTGLATYEQYF. The DNA for the CDR3 is TGTGCCAGCAGCCTCACCGGACTAGCGACTTACGAGCAGTACTTC.

V gene TRBV14 combines with J gene TRBJ2-5; unclear D gene. The germline V gene encodes CDR1 SGHDN and CDR2 FVKESK. Deletions cut 3 bases from V and 7 bases from J, with 9 bases between. The CDR3 consists of 12 residues. DNA of the CDR3: TGTGCCAGCAGCCAGTCCGATACGACCCAGTACTTC. It translates to CASSQSDTTQYF. The variable domain in full, completed from reference TRBV14 and TRBJ2-5, reads EAGVTQFPSHSVIEKGQTVTLRCDPISGHDNLYWYRRVMGKEIKFLLHFVKESKQDESGMPNNRFLAERTGGTYSTLKVQPAELEDSGVYFCASSQSDTTQYFGPGTRLLVL.

The V and J genes are TRBV20-1 and TRBJ1-2; possibly TRBD1 for D (6 bases). The germline gives CDR1 DFQATT, CDR2 SNEGSKA (reference sequence). The CDR3 is 11 amino acids. Trimming took 4 bases from V and 8 from J, leaving 11 bases between them. The CDR3 coding sequence is TGCAGTGCTATTGGGGGGCAGGGCTACACCTTC. It is translated as CSAIGGQGYTF.

This clone occurred a few times. V gene TRBV27 combines with J gene TRBJ2-1, with TRBD2 identical over 9 bases. Germline values: CDR1 MNHEY, CDR2 SMNVEV (reference sequence). Germline trimming cut 2 bases from V and 3 bases from J; bases unmatched to any gene: 11. This CDR3 region has 18 residues. The CDR3 nucleotides are TGTGCCAGCAGTTTACGGAGGAGCGGGAGGATACTCTACAATGAGCAGTTCTTC. It yields the protein CASSLRRSGRILYNEQFF.

The rearrangement links TRBV9 to TRBJ1-1; D ambiguous. V was cut by 0 bases and J by 1 base, with 10 bases left in between. Germline CDR1 reads SGDLS; CDR2 reads YYNGEE. The CDR3 contains 15 residues. CDR3 DNA sequence: TGTGCCAGCAGCGTAGGAGCGGACCCGAACACTGAAGCTTTCTTT. It yields the protein CASSVGADPNTEAFF.

V is TRBV6-6 and J is TRBJ2-7; D gene ambiguous. CDR3 length equals 14 residues. V lost 6 bases, J lost 3 bases, and 15 bases lay in between. CDR1 and CDR2 from the germline V gene are MNHNY and SVGAGI (reference sequence). CDR3 protein: CASRTDSSGYEQYF. CDR3 sequence (DNA): TGTGCCAGCAGGACCGACTCCTCGGGCTACGAGCAGTACTTC.

The chain is built from TRBV7-3 and TRBJ2-1; D is unclear. The ends were cut back, 0 bases at V and 6 bases at J, with 3 bases in the middle. CDR1 SGHTA and CDR2 FQGTGA come from the germline V gene. CDR3 length equals 12 residues. The CDR3 nucleotides read TGTGCCAGCAGCTTAACTGGCAATGAGCAGTTCTTC. It encodes CASSLTGNEQFF.

V usage is TRBV11-3 and J usage is TRBJ2-6, with unresolved D. The germline V gene has CDR1 SGHNT and CDR2 YENEEA. The ends were cut back, 1 base at V and 1 base at J, with 11 bases in the middle. The CDR3 spans 17 residues. The CDR3 here is CASSLVSIRSGANVLTF. The CDR3 nucleotides are TGTGCCAGCAGCTTAGTCTCAATTCGTTCTGGGGCCAACGTCCTGACTTTC.

The rearrangement links TRBV6-5 to TRBJ2-7; TRBD1 aligns across 8 bases. Looked up from germline, CDR1 is MNHEY and CDR2 is SVGAGI. The CDR3 is 15 amino acids. V lost 2 bases to trimming and J lost 3 bases; unmatched junction nucleotides: 6. The CDR3 nucleotides are TGTGCCAGCAGTTACCCCGGGACAGGTTACTACGAGCAGTACTTC. It encodes CASSYPGTGYYEQYF.

This rearrangement joins TRBV10-3 to TRBJ2-5; TRBD1 might be the D (6 bases). Per germline, CDR1 ENHRY and CDR2 SYGVKD. The CDR3 length is 15 residues. V was pared by 2 bases and J by 1 base, with 11 bases between. The DNA for the CDR3 is TGTGCCATCAGTGAGGCAGGGGCTAGCCAAGAGACCCAGTACTTC. It specifies CAISEAGASQETQYF.